This passage covers 12 T cell receptor beta chains from one sample sequenced in a study of monozygotic twins with inflammatory bowel disease. TCRdb reprocessed the 5' RACE reads and reports one entry per CDR3 protein, with no DNA. The sample features 310,000 or so distinct CDR3 sequences, with around 2% in its top ten. Sequences were obtained from blood. The receptors here all came from a human donor with ulcerative colitis or Crohn's disease, or a healthy co-twin of an affected twin (not recorded which).

The rearrangement links TRBV5-4 to TRBJ1-2; TCRdb outputs TRBD1, but without DNA this stays unchecked. The CDR3 runs 15 residues. Germline assignment: CDR1 SGHNT and CDR2 YYREEE (reference sequence). Here the CDR3 reads CASSPRGPPPYGYTF.

This sequence joins TRBV10-3 and TRBJ1-1; the D call from TCRdb, TRBD1, cannot be confirmed without DNA. This CDR3 comprises 13 residues. CDR1 and CDR2 from the germline V gene are ENHRY and SYGVKD. CDR3: CAISQNRDTEAFF.

The gene calls are TRBV28 and TRBJ1-2. This CDR3 contains 16 residues. CDR1 and CDR2 (germline): MDHEN, SYDVKM. The CDR3 loop reads CASSLFPNFGNYGYTF.

This sequence joins TRBV10-3 and TRBJ2-1. The germline V gene has CDR1 ENHRY and CDR2 SYGVKD. The CDR3 loop spans 16 amino acids. CDR3 region: CAISESGGSSYNEQFF.

The genes are TRBV6-1 and TRBJ1-5. The CDR3 runs to 14 residues. The germline CDR1 and CDR2 sequences are MNHNS and SASEGT. CDR3 region: CASTFTEGNQPQHF.

The CDR3 protein is CSVEAGGVPEAFF. This chain joins TRBV29-1 and TRBJ1-1; with no DNA, the TCRdb D assignment of TRBD1 cannot be verified. The germline V gene has CDR1 SQVTM and CDR2 ANQGSEA. The CDR3 consists of 13 residues.

This rearrangement joins TRBV7-8 to TRBJ2-5; absent DNA, TCRdb's TRBD2 call cannot be checked. Germline-derived CDR1 and CDR2 are SGHVS and FQNEAQ. The CDR3 extends over 13 amino acids. CDR3 protein: CASSLGGVETQYF.

The CDR3 sequence: CASSPNSPGTDTQYF. The rearrangement uses TRBV18 and TRBJ2-3; TCRdb lists TRBD1, though no DNA is available to test this call. The CDR3 extends over 15 amino acids. Germline assignment: CDR1 KGHSH and CDR2 LQKENI. The full variable domain, completed using reference TRBV18 and TRBJ2-3, is NAGVMQNPRHLVRRRGQEARLRCSPMKGHSHVYWYRQLPEEGLKFMVYLQKENIIDESGMPKERFSAEFPKEGPSILRIQQVVRGDSAAYFCASSPNSPGTDTQYFGPGTRLTVL.

The chain has TRBV7-9 and TRBJ1-1; TCRdb designates TRBD1, a call that cannot be tested without DNA. CDR3 length: 13 residues. Germline CDR1 reads SEHNR; CDR2 reads FQNEAQ (reference sequence). The CDR3 here is CASSPAGGRLSFF.

The chain joins TRBV11-2 to TRBJ2-7; the TRBD1 assignment by TCRdb is unverifiable without DNA. This CDR3 is built from 18 residues. Germline CDR1 is SGHAT and CDR2 is FQNNGV. CDR3 in amino acids: CASSLVWFGGTSSYEQYF.

The CDR3 region is CSARKFPAAYEQYF. V usage is TRBV20-1 and J usage is TRBJ2-7; TCRdb returns TRBD1, unconfirmable since there is no DNA. CDR1 and CDR2 (germline): DFQATT, SNEGSKA (reference sequence). The CDR3 has 14 amino acids.

The CDR3 sequence is CSAQRRGLETQYF. The rearrangement joins TRBV20-1 to TRBJ2-5; TCRdb names TRBD1, which stays unverified in the absence of DNA. There are 13 residues in the CDR3. Looked up from germline, CDR1 is DFQATT and CDR2 is SNEGSKA (reference sequence).